A selection of T cell receptor beta chains follows, all from one sample in a study of T-cell memory formation after mild COVID-19. MiXCR, applied by TCRdb to the 5' RACE reads, yields one record per CDR3 protein. This sample has 200,000 to 250,000 distinct CDR3 sequences, with roughly 30% found just once. The sequenced sample was PBMCs or a T cell subset sorted from them (not recorded which). The receptor set was obtained from an adult woman who had mild COVID-19 (a few samples of this study predate the infection). Cell type and time point are not known. CDR3s include the opening cysteine and the closing phenylalanine or tryptophan. The D gene is left open where the match is weak. Rows give clone size only sometimes, using once, few, many, or a class for an expanded clone.

j_call clone_size d_call v_call cdr3_aa cdr3_nt
TRBJ1-6 NA NA TRBV18 CASSPGGSSYNSPLHF TGTGCCAGCTCCCCGGGAGGGAGCTCCTATAATTCACCCCTCCACTTT
TRBJ1-5 NA NA TRBV6-4 CASSQQGNQPQHF TGTGCCAGCAGTCAACAGGGTAATCAGCCCCAGCATTTT
TRBJ2-2 NA NA TRBV6-5 CASGAGVRTGELFF TGTGCCAGCGGGGCGGGCGTTAGGACCGGGGAGCTGTTTTTT
TRBJ1-1 NA TRBD1 TRBV12-3/TRBV12-4 CASSTGGWMNTEAFF TGTGCCAGCAGCACAGGGGGTTGGATGAACACTGAAGCTTTCTTT
TRBJ2-1 NA NA TRBV12-3/TRBV12-4 CASSFGGGVYNEQFF TGTGCCAGCAGTTTCGGAGGCGGGGTCTACAATGAGCAGTTCTTC
TRBJ1-1 NA NA TRBV7-2 CASSPTHEDSLEAFF TGTGCCAGCAGCCCGACGCACGAGGACAGTTTAGAAGCTTTCTTT
TRBJ2-1 few NA TRBV6-2/TRBV6-3 CASMRGWDNEQFF TGTGCCAGCATGAGGGGTTGGGACAATGAGCAGTTCTTC
TRBJ2-6 NA NA TRBV6-6 CASSRTPTYSGANVLTF TGTGCCAGCAGTCGGACTCCAACTTACTCTGGGGCCAACGTCCTGACTTTC
TRBJ1-6 NA NA TRBV9 CASSVGDSNYNSPLHF TGTGCCAGCAGCGTAGGAGACAGTAACTATAATTCACCCCTCCACTTT
TRBJ2-7 NA TRBD2 TRBV7-2 CASSLHLGGAGGPSILRWQYF TGTGCCAGCAGCTTACACCTAGGGGGGGCGGGAGGTCCCTCCATCCTACGATGGCAGTACTTC
TRBJ2-2 few NA TRBV5-1 CASSPENTGELFF TGCGCCAGCAGCCCCGAAAACACCGGGGAGCTGTTTTTT
TRBJ2-1 few TRBD1 TRBV27 CASSSRGFIYEQFF TGTGCCAGCAGCAGCAGGGGGTTTATCTATGAGCAGTTCTTC
TRBJ2-1 NA TRBD2 TRBV18 CASSPGLVSHNEQFF TGTGCCAGCTCACCCGGACTAGTTTCCCACAATGAGCAGTTCTTC
TRBJ2-7 few TRBD1 TRBV10-3 CAISGGRQGANEQYF TGTGCCATCAGTGGGGGACGACAGGGGGCCAACGAGCAGTACTTC
TRBJ2-2 NA TRBD2 TRBV7-8 CASSLSLTSGRGNTGELFF TGTGCCAGCAGCTTATCCCTGACTAGCGGGAGGGGGAACACCGGGGAGCTGTTTTTT
TRBJ2-7 NA TRBD2 TRBV11-3 CASSLGLAESFYEQYF TGTGCCAGCAGCTTAGGACTAGCGGAGTCCTTCTACGAGCAGTACTTC
TRBJ2-7 NA NA TRBV6-1 CASRTSLHEQYF TGTGCCAGCAGAACTAGTCTCCACGAGCAGTACTTC